This T cell receptor (beta chain) was obtained from a study of T cell repertoires in cytomegalovirus infection. Across the whole study: It was the public TCR beta signatures that indicated both CMV infection and matching HLA type. Study outcomes and limitations: Cumulative frequency of public TCR beta families picked out carriers of CMV plus the relevant HLA. Dominating the ex vivo response were TCR beta clonotypes that were CMV-specific and HLA-C-restricted.

A word on this clonotype: Its specificity is not known.

TCRdb processed the reads anew with MiXCR; each CDR3 protein has one entry. In the table there are approximately 240,000 distinct CDR3 sequences, about 12% of which are singletons. This CDR3 spans 13 amino acids. Between the trimmed V and J ends, which lost 6 bases and 3 bases, there was a span of 11 bases. Germline V gene lookup returns CDR1 DFQATT and CDR2 SNEGSKA (reference sequence). This sequence joins TRBV20-1 and TRBJ1-4; D gene unclear. Specimen: PBMCs. This clonotype originated in a human donor in good health (CMV status not recorded). Some clones in this sample may be carry-over from other donors' samples. The CDR3 region is CSAARAPNEKLFF. The CDR3 DNA reads TGCAGTGCCGCGAGAGCCCCTAATGAAAAACTGTTTTTT.